These T cell receptor beta chains were read from a single sample in a study of cytomegalovirus exposure and HLA in healthy donors. This table comes from immunoSEQ multiplex PCR, and its TCRdb copy is limited to in-frame clones, with some not included. The table shows about 93,000 clones, with over 55% occurring only once. The specimen sequenced was PBMCs. These receptors were obtained from a boy younger than 18 in good health and CMV-seropositive. The CDR3 runs from the conserved cysteine through the conserved F or W. The D gene is left open where the match is weak. Clone size is given for some rows only: seen once, a few or many times, or a class if the clone is expanded.

>TRBV19|NA|TRBJ2-1|TRBD2
TGTGCCAGTAGTAGACTAGCCAGACACAATGAGCAGTTCTTC
CASSRLARHNEQFF
>TRBV7-9|NA|TRBJ1-5|TRBD1
TGTGCCAGCTCATTCGGGGCTAACCGGGACAGAAATCAACCCCAGCATTTT
CASSFGANRDRNQPQHF
>TRBV19|NA|TRBJ2-1|TRBD2
TGTGCCTCATTAGCGGGAGGGCCTTTGTATGAGCAGTTCTTC
CASLAGGPLYEQFF
>TRBV27|NA|TRBJ2-3|TRBD2
TGTGCCAGCAGGCCGACTAGCGGGGGGTATAGCACAGATACGCAGTATTTT
CASRPTSGGYSTDTQYF
>TRBV4-2|once|TRBJ1-2|NA
TGTGCCAGCAGCGCCAAGAATTCGGACAGCTCCATAAACTATGGCTACACCTTC
CASSAKNSDSSINYGYTF
>TRBV2|few|TRBJ1-5|NA
TGTGCCAGCAGTGAAGCGTGGGGGGGCGGCAATCAGCCCCAGCATTTT
CASSEAWGGGNQPQHF
>TRBV4-3|NA|TRBJ2-3|TRBD1
TGCGCCAGCAGCCTCCAGAGGACAGGGACAGATACGCAGTATTTT
CASSLQRTGTDTQYF
>TRBV5-6|NA|TRBJ2-5|NA
TGTGCCAGCAGCTTGGCCGCGGGCGAAGAGACCCAGTACTTC
CASSLAAGEETQYF
>TRBV6-5|NA|TRBJ2-5|TRBD1
TGTGCCAGCAGAAGGACAGGGGGCGTAGAGACCCAGTACTTC
CASRRTGGVETQYF
>TRBV7-9|few|TRBJ1-2|TRBD1
TGTTCCAGCAGCTTAGGTTTTCAGGGGGCGAGTGGCTACACCTTC
CSSSLGFQGASGYTF
>TRBV4-1|NA|TRBJ1-4|NA
TGCGCCAGCAGCCTCCGCCAGCGGGGCCAACTGTTTTTT
CASSLRQRGQLFF
>TRBV7-8|once|TRBJ2-2|TRBD1
TGTGCCAGCAGCCCTCAGACAGGGGGATTAACCGGGGAGCTGTTTTTT
CASSPQTGGLTGELFF
>TRBV9|NA|TRBJ1-4|TRBD1
TGTGCCAGCAGCCTATCGGACAGGTCCTCAACTAATGAAAAACTGTTTTTT
CASSLSDRSSTNEKLFF
>TRBV30|NA|TRBJ1-3|NA
TGTGCCTGGAGCAAGGGGGCTGGAAACACCATATATTTT
CAWSKGAGNTIYF
>TRBV29-1|NA|TRBJ2-1|TRBD2
TGCAGCGTTGAAGCTCCAAGGCCTAGCGGGAGATTCTACAATGAGCAGTTCTTC
CSVEAPRPSGRFYNEQFF
>TRBV6-1|NA|TRBJ1-1|TRBD1
TGTGCCAGCACGGGACAGGGTTATATGAACACTGAAGCTTTCTTT
CASTGQGYMNTEAFF
>TRBV27|few|TRBJ2-1|TRBD1
TGTGCCAGCAGTTTACTGAGCGACAGGGTCTACAATGAGCAGTTCTTC
CASSLLSDRVYNEQFF
>TRBV4-3|few|TRBJ1-1|NA
TGCGCCACCCGAGGGAGGGGTGGGACTGAAGCTTTCTTT
CATRGRGGTEAFF
>TRBV2|few|TRBJ1-1|NA
TGTGCCAGCAGTGATTCGTGGGGCGGGAACACTGAAGCTTTCTTT
CASSDSWGGNTEAFF
>TRBV9|few|TRBJ2-5|TRBD1
TGTGCCAGCAGCGTAGCGGGGACAGGGCAAGAGACCCAGTACTTC
CASSVAGTGQETQYF
>TRBV30|NA|TRBJ1-6|NA
TGTGCCTGGAGTGTATCCCGGACAGCACATAATTCACCCCTCCACTTT
CAWSVSRTAHNSPLHF
>TRBV11-2|NA|TRBJ2-7|TRBD2
TGTGCCAGCAGCTTAGATCCCGGACCGGGACTAGCGGGGACCTCCTACGAGCAGTACTTC
CASSLDPGPGLAGTSYEQYF
>TRBV5-4|once|TRBJ1-6|TRBD1
TGTGCCAGCAGCTTGGAGGCAGGGGGAGCTTCACCCCTCCACTTT
CASSLEAGGASPLHF
>TRBV5-1|NA|TRBJ2-3|TRBD1
TGCGCCAGCAGCTTGGTGGACAGGGGGAGGGCAGATACGCAGTATTTT
CASSLVDRGRADTQYF
>TRBV5-1|NA|TRBJ2-7|TRBD1
TGCGCCAGCGGCGCGGGACAGGTACATTCCAACGAGCAGTACTTC
CASGAGQVHSNEQYF
>TRBV4-2|few|TRBJ2-7|TRBD2
TGTGCCAGCAGCCAAGATCGGGTAGCGGGAGTCTACGAGCAGTACTTC
CASSQDRVAGVYEQYF
>TRBV18|once|TRBJ2-1|TRBD1
TGTGCCAGCTCACCGAAGGGACAGGGGTACGAGCAGTTCTTC
CASSPKGQGYEQFF
>TRBV6-5|NA|TRBJ1-1|NA
TGTGCCAGCAGTTACGAGTGGGCTGGTGGGAACACTGAAGCTTTCTTT
CASSYEWAGGNTEAFF
>TRBV7-9|few|TRBJ2-7|TRBD2
TGTGCCAGCAGAATCACTAGCGGGAGAAGATACGAGCAGTACTTC
CASRITSGRRYEQYF
>TRBV7-2|NA|TRBJ2-5|TRBD2
TGTGCCAGCAGCTTAGCGGGACTAGCGGGAGAGTTAGGGGAGACCCAGTACTTC
CASSLAGLAGELGETQYF
>TRBV6-1|NA|TRBJ1-1|NA
TGTGCCAGCGGTAGACAGCGCGCTGAAGCTTTCTTT
CASGRQRAEAFF
>TRBV7-6|NA|TRBJ2-1|TRBD2
TGTGCCAGCAGTCTAACACCAGCGGGACTAGCGGAGGGGGGTGAGCAGTTCTTC
CASSLTPAGLAEGGEQFF
>TRBV19|NA|TRBJ2-1|NA
TGTGCCAGTAGTATGTTAGGAGCGAGGATGATTGAGCAGTTCTTC
CASSMLGARMIEQFF
>TRBV7-6|NA|TRBJ1-2|TRBD1
TGTGCCAGCAGCACCGGACAGGGGAGGGGCTATGGCTACACCTTC
CASSTGQGRGYGYTF
>TRBV5-4|NA|TRBJ1-2|TRBD1
TGTGCCAGCAGCTTGGTCCCGCGGGACAGAACGCGTGGCTACACCTTC
CASSLVPRDRTRGYTF
>TRBV30|NA|TRBJ2-5|NA
TGTGCCTGGCTACAGACAGGTCTATCGGAGACCCAGTACTTC
CAWLQTGLSETQYF
>TRBV6-5|NA|TRBJ1-3|NA
TGTGCCAGCACATCCCTATCCTCTGGAAACACCATATATTTT
CASTSLSSGNTIYF
>TRBV4-3|NA|TRBJ2-3|TRBD1
TGCGCCAGCAGTCAAAAGATGTGGACAGGGGTTGCAGATACGCAGTATTTT
CASSQKMWTGVADTQYF
>TRBV5-4|once|TRBJ1-1|TRBD1
TGTGCCAGCAGCCGTACAGGGGGCGGGACTGAAGCTTTCTTT
CASSRTGGGTEAFF
>TRBV6-1|NA|TRBJ1-5|NA
TGTGCCAGCAGACAGGGAAATCAGCCCCAGCATTTT
CASRQGNQPQHF
>TRBV6-4|NA|TRBJ2-2|NA
TGTGCCAGCAGTGACTTTTTCGGCTCAGACAGAAACACCGGGGAGCTGTTTTTT
CASSDFFGSDRNTGELFF
>TRBV5-1|few|TRBJ2-7|NA
TGCGCCAGCAGCTTACAGGATGCCTCCTACGAGCAGTACTTC
CASSLQDASYEQYF
>TRBV7-9|few|TRBJ2-1|NA
TGTTCCAGCAGCCTCCTCGCGTATGAGCAGTTCTTC
CSSSLLAYEQFF
>TRBV7-7|NA|TRBJ2-7|NA
TGTGCCAGCAGACACGAACCTTACCCGGGAGAGCAGTACTTC
CASRHEPYPGEQYF
>TRBV4-2|NA|TRBJ1-3|NA
TGTGCCAGCAGCCAAGAGTCGCGCTCTGGAAACACCATATATTTT
CASSQESRSGNTIYF
>TRBV5-1|NA|TRBJ1-1|NA
TGCGCCAGCAGCACCTGGGGGGGGCAAGCGAACACTGAAGCTTTCTTT
CASSTWGGQANTEAFF
>TRBV19|NA|TRBJ1-5|NA
TGTGCCAGTAGTATCGAGTTACAGCCCCAGCATTTT
CASSIELQPQHF
>TRBV5-4|few|TRBJ1-5|NA
TGTGCCAGCAGCTTGAATAACAATCAGCCCCAGCATTTT
CASSLNNNQPQHF